This T cell receptor (beta chain) was sequenced during a study of regulatory T cells in long-lasting Graves disease. CDR3 length: 15 residues. Per the germline V gene, CDR1 is LNHDA and CDR2 is SQIVND (reference sequence). With 7 bases removed from V and 0 bases from J, the gap between germline ends came to 13 bases. Time point of the sample: newly diagnosed GD, antithyroid drugs for less than 3 months. Generation of the TCR library employed RNA extracted from PBMCs. Graves' disease diagnosis relied on American Thyroid Association guidelines. Arm-PCR of CDR3 regions with iRepertoire HTBI primers generated TCR beta libraries. TCRdb independently ran MiXCR on the multiplex PCR reads; one entry per CDR3 protein. Among fewer than 650,000 distinct CDR3 sequences listed, roughly 15% were seen once. The same specimen was also included in a second study, on T cells in Graves' hyperthyroidism and ophthalmopathy.

The V call is TRBV19, the J call TRBJ1-5; D is unclear. This TCR was sampled from a woman in her 30s with Graves disease. The material sequenced was peripheral blood mononuclear cells (PBMCs), taken at new diagnosis, from a patient treated with antithyroid drugs. The CDR3: CASKASALSNQPQHF. The CDR3 DNA reads as TGTGCCAGTAAGGCCTCGGCCCTTAGCAATCAGCCCCAGCATTTT.